The next 30 T cell receptor beta chains were all read from a single sample in a study of blood T cell repertoires in COVID-19 (dated by TCRdb to the early 2020s). Receptor amplification or capture employed the immunoSEQ multiplex PCR assay. Held by TCRdb, this immuneACCESS table contains in-frame sequences only and omits some clones. Under half of the omission traces to an unresolved V gene where checked; the cause of the rest is unknown. The sample table shows under 250,000 clones, and roughly 86% are seen once. In total, the top ten clones hold under 2% of the sample. The sequencing input was peripheral blood. These TCRs come from a woman aged 60-70 years who had recovered from COVID-19.

This clone has only one observation. The genes are TRBV13 and TRBJ2-2; D perhaps matches TRBD1 (6 bases). V lost 3 bases to trimming and J lost 1 base, with 9 bases between them. Germline CDR1 reads PRHDT; CDR2 reads FYEKMQ (reference sequence). The CDR3 sequence is 15 residues long. The CDR3 loop reads CASSFGGGNTGELFF. As DNA, the CDR3 is TGTGCCAGCAGCTTTGGGGGCGGGAACACCGGGGAGCTGTTTTTT.

This rearrangement joins TRBV6-5 to TRBJ2-7; D perhaps matches TRBD2 (5 bases). Germline V CDR1 and CDR2: MNHEY, SVGAGI. V lost 2 bases and J lost 5, with 16 bases in between. The CDR3 is 15 residues long. Written as DNA, the CDR3 is TGTGCCAGCAGTTACGGTGGGCTAGCTGTACACGAGCAGTACTTC. Translation gives CASSYGGLAVHEQYF.

This clone has just a few counts. The V and J genes are TRBV7-9 and TRBJ2-7, with 8 bases matching TRBD2. The CDR3 covers 16 residues. Germline lookup yields CDR1 SEHNR and CDR2 FQNEAQ (reference sequence). After removal of 3 bases from V and 4 bases from J, the junction contained 11 bases not matched to a gene. For the CDR3, the DNA is TGTGCCAGCAGCTTGGTTTCCGGGACTAGAGGATACGAGCAGTACTTC. Its protein is CASSLVSGTRGYEQYF.

A single count supports this clone. J is TRBJ2-5 and V is TRBV5-1; 13 bases are a match to TRBD2. The ends lost 7 bases at V and 7 bases at J; junction bases unmatched: 4. The germline V gene encodes CDR1 SGHRS and CDR2 YFSETQ. CDR3 size: 13 residues. The CDR3 sequence is CASGWTSGGTQYF. In DNA form, the CDR3 reads TGCGCCAGCGGATGGACTAGCGGGGGGACCCAGTACTTC.

This clone was seen only a few times. This chain connects TRBV6-5 to TRBJ1-2, with 9 nucleotides matching TRBD1. The CDR3 is 14 residues long. Trimming removed 6 bases from V and 8 bases from J; junction bases left unmatched: 10. The germline gives CDR1 MNHEY, CDR2 SVGAGI. CDR3 DNA sequence: TGTGCCAGCAGCCGGGACAGGGTCTCCGGGGGCTACACCTTC. As protein: CASSRDRVSGGYTF.

The V call is TRBV4-1, the J call TRBJ2-3; the D gene is possibly TRBD1 (5 bases). The germline V gene has CDR1 MGHRA and CDR2 YSYEKL. This CDR3 is 15 amino acids long. The ends were cut back, 1 base at V and 4 bases at J, with 12 bases in the middle. The CDR3 region has the DNA TGCGCCAGCAGCCAAGTGGTGACAGTGGCAGATACGCAGTATTTT. It codes for CASSQVVTVADTQYF.

This chain links TRBV6-1 with TRBJ2-7; 8 nucleotides line up with TRBD2. The ends lost 1 base at V and 2 bases at J; junction bases unmatched: 4. CDR3 length equals 15 residues. CDR1 and CDR2 from the germline V gene are MNHNS and SASEGT. The CDR3 bases are TGTGCCAGCAGTGAAGAGTACGGGGGGGCCTACGAGCAGTACTTC. Translation: CASSEEYGGAYEQYF.

The chain is built from TRBV9 and TRBJ2-2; weak D call: TRBD1 (7 bases). V was cut by 7 bases and J by 3 bases, with 19 bases left in between. CDR1 and CDR2 from the germline V gene are SGDLS and YYNGEE. The CDR3 totals 16 residues. CDR3 protein: CASRRGAFSDTGELFF. DNA of the CDR3: TGTGCCAGCCGCAGGGGGGCGTTTTCCGACACCGGGGAGCTGTTTTTT. The complete variable domain, with remaining parts taken from reference TRBV9 and TRBJ2-2, reads DSGVTQTPKHLITATGQRVTLRCSPRSGDLSVYWYQQSLDQGLQFLIQYYNGEERAKGNILERFSAQQFPDLHSELNLSSLELGDSALYFCASRRGAFSDTGELFFGEGSRLTVL.

The rearrangement joins TRBV7-9 to TRBJ1-2; TRBD1 matches at 9 bases. The CDR3 consists of 15 residues. After removal of 5 bases from V and 1 base from J, the junction contained 5 bases not matched to a gene. Germline V gene lookup returns CDR1 SEHNR and CDR2 FQNEAQ (reference sequence). CDR3 sequence: CASSPQGARNYGYTF. The CDR3 DNA is TGTGCCAGCAGCCCACAGGGGGCCCGTAACTATGGCTACACCTTC.

This clone was seen a handful of times. This chain uses TRBV5-1 with TRBJ1-1; TRBD1 is a possible D gene (6 bases). From germline, CDR1 is SGHRS and CDR2 YFSETQ. The V end was cut by 5 bases, the J end by 1 base, with 9 bases between. The CDR3 is 13 residues long. The chain's CDR3 is CASSQGPNTEAFF. For the CDR3, the DNA is TGCGCCAGCAGTCAGGGGCCGAACACTGAAGCTTTCTTT.

V usage is TRBV5-1 and J usage is TRBJ1-6, with D possibly TRBD1 on 6 matching bases. CDR1 SGHRS and CDR2 YFSETQ come from the germline V gene. This CDR3 has 14 amino acids. Trimming left V 4 bases short and J 8 bases short, with 13 bases between. CDR3 in DNA: TGCGCCAGCAGCCAACAGGGCGAGGATTCACCCCTCCACTTT. Its translation is CASSQQGEDSPLHF.

CDR3 amino acids: CASSQGPWSVAGYTDTQYF. CDR3 nucleotides: TGCGCCAGCAGCCAAGGTCCCTGGTCAGTAGCGGGCTACACAGATACGCAGTATTTT. The V gene is TRBV4-1, the J gene TRBJ2-3; 7 bases are a match to TRBD2. V lost 1 base to trimming and J lost 2 bases; unmatched junction nucleotides: 15. This CDR3 comprises 19 residues. Germline V CDR1 and CDR2: MGHRA, YSYEKL.

This clone was detected many times. The chain carries TRBV5-4 and TRBJ2-5, with 12 bases fitting TRBD2. The ends lost 4 bases at V and 3 bases at J; junction bases unmatched: 10. Germline V gives CDR1 SGHNT, CDR2 YYREEE (reference sequence). CDR3 length equals 17 residues. DNA for the CDR3: TGTGCCAGCAGCGAGGGACGGGGACTAGCGGGTAAAGAGACCCAGTACTTC. Residues: CASSEGRGLAGKETQYF.

The chain combines TRBV7-6 with TRBJ1-1, with D unresolved. Trimming pared 5 bases from V and 0 bases from J, leaving 13 bases between. Germline V gives CDR1 SGHVS, CDR2 FNYEAQ. The CDR3 is made up of 15 amino acids. The CDR3 reads CASSQEQVMNTEAFF. In DNA, the CDR3 is TGTGCCAGCAGCCAGGAACAAGTTATGAACACTGAAGCTTTCTTT.

This chain uses TRBV9 with TRBJ2-2; 9 nucleotides match TRBD1. The CDR3 has 15 amino acids. Germline lookup yields CDR1 SGDLS and CDR2 YYNGEE. The junction had 7 bases not matched to a gene; V was cut back by 6 bases and J by 4 bases. The CDR3 nucleotides read TGTGCCAGCACCATGACAGGGGGAGTCACCGGGGAGCTGTTTTTT. Translation: CASTMTGGVTGELFF.

The rearrangement links TRBV13 to TRBJ1-3; 7 bases agree with TRBD1. CDR3 length equals 14 residues. Trimming took 4 bases from V and 3 from J; bases not matched to a gene: 3. In germline, CDR1 is PRHDT, CDR2 FYEKMQ (reference sequence). The CDR3 DNA reads TGTGCCAGCAGCTCACAGGGGATTGGAAACACCATATATTTT. As protein: CASSSQGIGNTIYF.

The rearrangement links TRBV2 to TRBJ1-1; D possibly corresponds to TRBD1 (5 bases). Per germline, CDR1 SNHLY and CDR2 FYNNEI. The length of the CDR3 is 10 residues. Trimming shortened V by 8 bases and J by 10 bases, and 11 bases separated the two germline ends. Here the CDR3 DNA reads TGTGCCAGCGGGGGGAGGGGAGCTTTCTTT. Translating it yields CASGGRGAFF.

This sequence joins TRBV2 and TRBJ1-5, with 8 bases fitting TRBD1. The CDR3 has 13 residues. Germline loops: CDR1 SNHLY, CDR2 FYNNEI. The trim removed 10 bases at V and 12 bases at J, leaving 14 bases unmatched. Here the CDR3 DNA reads TGTGCCACCACGACCGGACAGGGCTTAAACCAGCATTTT. Translated, it gives CATTTGQGLNQHF.

The chain employs TRBV7-2 and TRBJ2-7; tentatively, D is TRBD1 (6 bases). The CDR3 runs to 14 residues. Trimming stripped 1 base from V and 4 bases from J, with 11 bases between. Germline-derived CDR1 and CDR2 are SGHTA and FQGNSA. In nucleotides, the CDR3 is TGTGCCAGCAGCTTAGATCCAGGGGCATACGAGCAGTACTTC. Protein product: CASSLDPGAYEQYF.

The chain uses TRBV11-3 and TRBJ2-7; TRBD2 aligns across 7 bases. V shed 4 bases and J 5 bases; nucleotides not matched to a gene: 8. The CDR3 covers 14 residues. CDR1 is SGHNT, CDR2 YENEEA, per germline. The CDR3 nucleotides read TGTGCCAGCAGCTCCCGGGGAGGGAGCCACGAGCAGTACTTC. Its protein product is CASSSRGGSHEQYF. The full variable domain, with the rest looked up from reference TRBV11-3 and TRBJ2-7, is EAGVVQSPRYKIIEKKQPVAFWCNPISGHNTLYWYLQNLGQGPELLIRYENEEAVDDSQLPKDRFSAERLKGVDSTLKIQPAELGDSAVYLCASSSRGGSHEQYFGPGTRLTVT.

This chain joins TRBV6-2 or TRBV6-3 and TRBJ2-3; TRBD1 is a possible D gene (5 bases). This CDR3 is 17 amino acids long. Looked up from germline, CDR1 is MNHEY and CDR2 is SVGEGT. Trimming shortened V by 2 bases and J by 0 bases, and 15 bases separated the two germline ends. The DNA for the CDR3 is TGTGCCAGCAGTTACCTTCGGACACCAGCTAGCACAGATACGCAGTATTTT. This encodes CASSYLRTPASTDTQYF.

The rearrangement uses TRBV15 and TRBJ1-2; unclear D gene. In germline, CDR1 is LNHNV, CDR2 YYDKDF (reference sequence). V lost 5 bases, J lost 2 bases, and 9 bases lay in between. The CDR3 sequence is 13 residues long. DNA of the CDR3: TGTGCCACCAGCCCAGGTCTAAACTATGGCTACACCTTC. It yields the protein CATSPGLNYGYTF.

V gene TRBV7-9 combines with J gene TRBJ1-2; the match to TRBD1 covers 9 bases. Germline V gives CDR1 SEHNR, CDR2 FQNEAQ (reference sequence). The CDR3 has 14 amino acids. Trimming cost V 1 base and J 6 bases; bases outside gene matches: 3. The CDR3 is CASSLDRGRDGYTF. The CDR3 coding sequence is TGTGCCAGCAGCTTAGACAGGGGGCGCGATGGCTACACCTTC.

The rearrangement joins TRBV7-9 to TRBJ2-5; TRBD2 agrees at 13 bases. The CDR3 contains 16 residues. The V segment lost 4 bases and the J segment 0 bases; nucleotides outside the gene matches: 2. Germline V lookup: CDR1 SEHNR, CDR2 FQNEAQ (reference sequence). The CDR3 loop is CASSSGLAGYQETQYF. The CDR3 bases are TGTGCCAGCAGCTCGGGACTAGCGGGGTACCAAGAGACCCAGTACTTC.

The chain carries TRBV11-2 and TRBJ2-2; 7 nucleotides agree with TRBD2. This CDR3 contains 16 residues. Germline V gene sequence: CDR1 SGHAT, CDR2 FQNNGV. The V and J ends lost 4 bases and 1 base, in that order; junction bases with no gene match: 6. CDR3 coding DNA: TGTGCCAGCAGCTCCCGACTAGCCTTGAACACCGGGGAGCTGTTTTTT. This gives the protein CASSSRLALNTGELFF.

The CDR3: CASSLERVETEAFF. The CDR3 DNA reads as TGTGCCAGCAGCTTAGAGCGGGTGGAGACTGAAGCTTTCTTT. The chain links TRBV7-2 to TRBJ1-1; D not resolved. Germline V CDR1 and CDR2: SGHTA, FQGNSA. The CDR3 is made up of 14 amino acids. With 1 base removed from V and 5 bases from J, the gap between germline ends came to 11 bases.

V is TRBV3-1 (or the pseudogene TRBV3-2) and J is TRBJ2-7; 16 positions agree with TRBD2. From germline, CDR1 is LGHDT and CDR2 YNNKEL (reference sequence). The CDR3 is made up of 19 amino acids. V lost 5 bases, J lost 3 bases, and 13 bases stayed unmatched. CDR3: CASSARPGLAGGRSYEQYF. The CDR3 DNA follows: TGTGCCAGCAGCGCTCGACCGGGACTAGCGGGGGGGCGCAGCTACGAGCAGTACTTC.

This clone was found once. The V and J genes are TRBV20-1 and TRBJ1-2, with D uncertain. The CDR3 sequence is 11 residues long. Germline CDR1 DFQATT, CDR2 SNEGSKA (reference sequence). Trimming shortened V by 7 bases and J by 2 bases, and 8 bases separated the two germline ends. Here the CDR3 DNA reads TGCAGTGGTGAGAGAAACTATGGCTACACCTTC. This encodes CSGERNYGYTF.

The rearrangement links TRBV14 to TRBJ1-4; 7 bases are a match to TRBD1. This CDR3 contains 15 residues. Trimming took 4 bases from V and 1 from J; bases not matched to a gene: 3. Germline V gene data show CDR1 as SGHDN and CDR2 as FVKESK. The CDR3 spells CASSPRTGTNEKLFF. In DNA, the CDR3 is TGTGCCAGCAGCCCACGGACAGGAACTAATGAAAAACTGTTTTTT.

A few counts support this clone. The chain employs TRBV18 and TRBJ1-1; 10 bases align to TRBD1. This CDR3 spans 13 amino acids. Germline V gene data show CDR1 as KGHSH and CDR2 as LQKENI. The V and J ends lost 4 bases and 4 bases, in that order; junction bases with no gene match: 0. The CDR3 reads CASSRTGGTEAFF. CDR3 in DNA: TGTGCCAGCTCACGGACAGGGGGCACTGAAGCTTTCTTT.